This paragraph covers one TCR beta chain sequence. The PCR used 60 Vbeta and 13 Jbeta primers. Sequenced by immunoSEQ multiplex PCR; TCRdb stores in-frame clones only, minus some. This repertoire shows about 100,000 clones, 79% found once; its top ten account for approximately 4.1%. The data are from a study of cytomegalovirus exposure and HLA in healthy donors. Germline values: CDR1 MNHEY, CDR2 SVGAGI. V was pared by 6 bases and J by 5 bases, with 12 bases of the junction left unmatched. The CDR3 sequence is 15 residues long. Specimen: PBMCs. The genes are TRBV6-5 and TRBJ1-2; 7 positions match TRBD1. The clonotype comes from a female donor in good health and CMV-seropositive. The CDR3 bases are TGTGCCAGCAGCACTTCCGACAGGGCAATATATGGCTACACCTTC. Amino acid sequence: CASSTSDRAIYGYTF.